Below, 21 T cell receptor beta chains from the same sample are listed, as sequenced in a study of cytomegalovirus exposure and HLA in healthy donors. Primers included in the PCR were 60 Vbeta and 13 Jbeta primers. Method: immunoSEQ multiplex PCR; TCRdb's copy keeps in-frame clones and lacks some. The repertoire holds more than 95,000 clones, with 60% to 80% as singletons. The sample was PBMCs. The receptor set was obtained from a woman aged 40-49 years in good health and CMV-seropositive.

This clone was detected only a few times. In DNA form, the CDR3 reads TGCAGCGTTGCAGGGTATAGCAATCAGCCCCAGCATTTT. Translated: CSVAGYSNQPQHF. V usage is TRBV29-1 and J usage is TRBJ1-5; possible D gene TRBD1, 5 bases. With 4 bases removed from V and 0 bases from J, the gap between germline ends came to 7 bases. This CDR3 is 13 amino acids long. Germline V gene lookup returns CDR1 SQVTM and CDR2 ANQGSEA.

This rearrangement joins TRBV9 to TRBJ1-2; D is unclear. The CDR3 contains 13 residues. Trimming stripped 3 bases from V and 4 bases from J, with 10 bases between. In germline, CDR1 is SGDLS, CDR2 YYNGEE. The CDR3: CASSAAGGYGYTF. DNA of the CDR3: TGTGCCAGCAGCGCCGCGGGTGGCTATGGCTACACCTTC.

The CDR3 is CASSQGLNSPLHF. The CDR3 nucleotides are TGTGCCAGCAGCCAGGGCCTTAATTCACCCCTCCACTTT. J is TRBJ1-6 and V is TRBV28; a weak D match, TRBD1 (5 bases). Per the germline V gene, CDR1 is MDHEN and CDR2 is SYDVKM. This CDR3 comprises 13 residues. V gave up 6 bases and J gave up 6 bases, with 9 bases separating them.

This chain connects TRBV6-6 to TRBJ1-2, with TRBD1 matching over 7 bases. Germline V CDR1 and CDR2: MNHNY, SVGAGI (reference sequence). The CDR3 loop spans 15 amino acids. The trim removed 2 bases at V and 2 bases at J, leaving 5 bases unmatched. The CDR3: CASSYTRGANYGYTF. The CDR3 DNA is TGTGCCAGCAGTTACACCAGGGGGGCAAACTATGGCTACACCTTC.

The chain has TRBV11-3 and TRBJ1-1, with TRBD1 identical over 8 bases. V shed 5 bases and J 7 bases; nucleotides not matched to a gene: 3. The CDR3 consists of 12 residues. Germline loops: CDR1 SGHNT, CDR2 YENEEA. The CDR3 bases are TGTGCCAGCAGCCGGACAGGGATTGAAGCTTTCTTT. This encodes CASSRTGIEAFF.

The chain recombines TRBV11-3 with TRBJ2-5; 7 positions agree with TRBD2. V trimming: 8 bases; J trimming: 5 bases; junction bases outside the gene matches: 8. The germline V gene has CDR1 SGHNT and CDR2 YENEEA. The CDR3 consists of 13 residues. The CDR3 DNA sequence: TGTGCCAGCCAAGCGGGATTATTGGAGACCCAGTACTTC. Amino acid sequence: CASQAGLLETQYF.

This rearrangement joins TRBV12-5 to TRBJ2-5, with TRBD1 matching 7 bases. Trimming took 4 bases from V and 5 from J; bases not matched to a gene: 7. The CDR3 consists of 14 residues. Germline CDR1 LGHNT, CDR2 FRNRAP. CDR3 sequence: CASGSDRVFETQYF. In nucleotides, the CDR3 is TGTGCTAGTGGTTCTGACAGGGTTTTTGAGACCCAGTACTTC.

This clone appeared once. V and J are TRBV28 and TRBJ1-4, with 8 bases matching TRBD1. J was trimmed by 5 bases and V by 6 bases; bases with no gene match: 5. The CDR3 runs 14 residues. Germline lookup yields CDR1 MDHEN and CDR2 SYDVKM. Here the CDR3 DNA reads TGTGCCAGCAGACCGGGACAGGACAATGAAAAACTGTTTTTT. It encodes CASRPGQDNEKLFF.

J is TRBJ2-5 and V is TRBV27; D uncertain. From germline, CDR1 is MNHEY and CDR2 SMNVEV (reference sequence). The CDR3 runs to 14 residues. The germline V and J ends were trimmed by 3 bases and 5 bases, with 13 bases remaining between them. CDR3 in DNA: TGTGCCAGCAGTTTCATGGGCTCTGGGGAGACCCAGTACTTC. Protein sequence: CASSFMGSGETQYF.

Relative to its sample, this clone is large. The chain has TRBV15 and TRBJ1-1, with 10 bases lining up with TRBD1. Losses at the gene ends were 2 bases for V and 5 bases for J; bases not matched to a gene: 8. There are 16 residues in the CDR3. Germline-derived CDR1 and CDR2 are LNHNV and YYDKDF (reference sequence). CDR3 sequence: CATSRWGTGELTEAFF. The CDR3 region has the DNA TGTGCCACCAGCAGATGGGGGACAGGGGAGTTGACTGAAGCTTTCTTT.

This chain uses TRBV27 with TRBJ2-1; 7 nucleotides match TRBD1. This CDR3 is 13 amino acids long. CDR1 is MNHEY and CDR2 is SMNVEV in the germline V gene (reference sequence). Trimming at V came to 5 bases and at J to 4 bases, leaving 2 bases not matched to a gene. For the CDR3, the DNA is TGTGCCAGCAGTCCGACAGGGTACAATGAGCAGTTCTTC. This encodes CASSPTGYNEQFF.

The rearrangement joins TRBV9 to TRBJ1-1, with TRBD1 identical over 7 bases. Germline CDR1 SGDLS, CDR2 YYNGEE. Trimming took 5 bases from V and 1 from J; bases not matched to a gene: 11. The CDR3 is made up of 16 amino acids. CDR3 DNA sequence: TGTGCCAGCAGGTCGGGACAGCCGAGGGGGAACACTGAAGCTTTCTTT. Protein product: CASRSGQPRGNTEAFF.

In nucleotides, the CDR3 is TGTGCCAGCAGCTCTAGCGGGGCCAGGGGGCAGTATTTT. Translating gives CASSSSGARGQYF. V and J are TRBV7-2 and TRBJ2-3; 9 positions agree with TRBD2. Germline V gene lookup returns CDR1 SGHTA and CDR2 FQGNSA. The CDR3 has 13 residues. V shed 4 bases, J shed 11 bases, and the junction held 7 bases outside the gene matches.

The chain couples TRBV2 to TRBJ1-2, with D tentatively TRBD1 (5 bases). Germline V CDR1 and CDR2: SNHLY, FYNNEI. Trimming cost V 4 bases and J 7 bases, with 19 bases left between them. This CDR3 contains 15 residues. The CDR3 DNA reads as TGTGCCAGCAGTGCCGTAGGACGGGACTCGGGTGGCTACACCTTC. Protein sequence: CASSAVGRDSGGYTF.

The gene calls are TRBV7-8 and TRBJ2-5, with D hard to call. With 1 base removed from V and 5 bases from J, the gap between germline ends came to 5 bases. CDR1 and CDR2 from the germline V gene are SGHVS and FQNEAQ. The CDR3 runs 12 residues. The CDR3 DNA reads TGTGCCAGCAGCTTAGGGCGGGAGACCCAGTACTTC. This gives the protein CASSLGRETQYF.

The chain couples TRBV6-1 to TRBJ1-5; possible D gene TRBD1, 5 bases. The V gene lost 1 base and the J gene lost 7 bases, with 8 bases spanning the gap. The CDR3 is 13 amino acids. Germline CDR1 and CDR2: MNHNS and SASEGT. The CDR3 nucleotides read TGTGCCAGCAGTGAAGTCCGGGGGCAGCCCCAGCATTTT. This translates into CASSEVRGQPQHF.

The chain's CDR3 is CASSEGRGTELNQPQHF. CDR3 coding DNA: TGTGCCAGCAGTGAAGGACGGGGGACGGAACTCAATCAGCCCCAGCATTTT. This chain uses TRBV6-1 with TRBJ1-5; D possibly corresponds to TRBD1 (5 bases). This CDR3 comprises 17 residues. Germline V lookup: CDR1 MNHNS, CDR2 SASEGT. Trimming took 1 base from V and 3 from J, leaving 16 bases between them.

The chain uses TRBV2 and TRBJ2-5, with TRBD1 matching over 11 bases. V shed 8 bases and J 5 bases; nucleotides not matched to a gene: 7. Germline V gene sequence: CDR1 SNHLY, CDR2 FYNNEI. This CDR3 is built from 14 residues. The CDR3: CASGLDRGLETQYF. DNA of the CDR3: TGTGCCAGCGGCTTGGACAGGGGGCTTGAGACCCAGTACTTC. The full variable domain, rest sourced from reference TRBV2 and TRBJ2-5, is EPEVTQTPSHQVTQMGQEVILRCVPISNHLYFYWYRQILGQKVEFLVSFYNNEISEKSEIFDDQFSVERPDGSNFTLKIRSTKLEDSAMYFCASGLDRGLETQYFGPGTRLLVL.

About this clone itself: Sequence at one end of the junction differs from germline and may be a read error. Here the CDR3 DNA reads TGTTCCAGCCCGCCAAACTCCGGGACAGGGGCTTACGGGGCCAACGTCCTGACTTTC. It yields the protein CSSPPNSGTGAYGANVLTF. V and J are TRBV7-9 and TRBJ2-6; 10 positions agree with TRBD1. Germline V gene data show CDR1 as SEHNR and CDR2 as FQNEAQ (reference sequence). The CDR3 length is 19 residues.

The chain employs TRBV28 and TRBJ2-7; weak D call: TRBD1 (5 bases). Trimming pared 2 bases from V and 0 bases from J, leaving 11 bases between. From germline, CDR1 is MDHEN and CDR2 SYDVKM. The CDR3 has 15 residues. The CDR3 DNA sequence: TGTGCCAGCAGTTTAGGGAACAGGTTCTCCTACGAGCAGTACTTC. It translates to CASSLGNRFSYEQYF.

DNA of the CDR3: TGCGCCAGCAGCCGCGGCTACTGGCGAAGTCCCTATGGCTACACCTTC. Amino acid sequence: CASSRGYWRSPYGYTF. The chain uses TRBV4-1 and TRBJ1-2; D call uncertain. The CDR3 loop spans 16 amino acids. V lost 4 bases and J 4 bases, leaving 19 bases between the germline ends. Germline assignment: CDR1 MGHRA and CDR2 YSYEKL.